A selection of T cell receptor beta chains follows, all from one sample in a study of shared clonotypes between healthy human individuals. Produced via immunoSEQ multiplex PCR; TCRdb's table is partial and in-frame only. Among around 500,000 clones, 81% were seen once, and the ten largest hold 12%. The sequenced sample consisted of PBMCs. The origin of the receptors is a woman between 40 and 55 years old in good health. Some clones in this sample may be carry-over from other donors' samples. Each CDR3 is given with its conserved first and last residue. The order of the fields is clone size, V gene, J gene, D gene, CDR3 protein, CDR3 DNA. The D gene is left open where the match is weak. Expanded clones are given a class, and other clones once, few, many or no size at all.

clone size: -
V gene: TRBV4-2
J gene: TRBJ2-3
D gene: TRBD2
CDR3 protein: CASSQELAGVTDTQYF
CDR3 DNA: TGTGCCAGCAGCCAAGAGCTAGCGGGAGTGACAGATACGCAGTATTTT

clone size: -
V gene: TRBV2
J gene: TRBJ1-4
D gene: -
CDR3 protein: CASSVGQPNEKLFF
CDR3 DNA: TGTGCCAGCAGTGTCGGGCAGCCAAATGAAAAACTGTTTTTT

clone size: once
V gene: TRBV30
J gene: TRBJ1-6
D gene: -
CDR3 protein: CAWSWGEPNSPLHF
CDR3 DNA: TGTGCCTGGAGTTGGGGGGAGCCTAATTCACCCCTCCACTTT

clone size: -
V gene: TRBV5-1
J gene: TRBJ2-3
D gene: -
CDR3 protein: CASSDQGGTDTQYF
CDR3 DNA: TGCGCCAGCAGCGATCAGGGAGGCACAGATACGCAGTATTTT

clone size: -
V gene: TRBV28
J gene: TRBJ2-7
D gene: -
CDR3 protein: CASSWTGVDEQYF
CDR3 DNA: TGTGCCAGCAGTTGGACGGGAGTCGACGAGCAGTACTTC

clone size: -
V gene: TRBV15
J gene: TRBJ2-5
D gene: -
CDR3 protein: CATSRARAPEETQYF
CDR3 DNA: TGTGCCACCAGCCGAGCCCGGGCCCCGGAGGAGACCCAGTACTTC

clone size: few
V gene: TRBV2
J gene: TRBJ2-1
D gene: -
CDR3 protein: CASSRASSYNEQFF
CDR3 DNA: TGTGCCAGCAGCCGCGCCAGCTCCTACAATGAGCAGTTCTTC

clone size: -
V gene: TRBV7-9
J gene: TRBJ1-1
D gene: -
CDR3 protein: CASSEQGTTLPEAFF
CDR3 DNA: TGTGCCAGCAGCGAACAGGGCACTACTTTACCTGAAGCTTTCTTT

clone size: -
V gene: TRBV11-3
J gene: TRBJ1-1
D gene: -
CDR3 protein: CASSSEFSTGAFF
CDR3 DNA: TGTGCCAGCAGCTCGGAATTCAGCACTGGAGCTTTCTTT

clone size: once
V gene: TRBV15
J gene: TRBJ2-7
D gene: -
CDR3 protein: CATSRDRDGGEQYF
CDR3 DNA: TGTGCCACCAGCAGGGACCGGGACGGTGGCGAGCAGTACTTC

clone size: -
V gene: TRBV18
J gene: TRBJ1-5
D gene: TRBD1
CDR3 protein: CASSPTGGNQPQHF
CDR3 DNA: TGTGCCAGCTCACCTACAGGGGGCAATCAGCCCCAGCATTTT

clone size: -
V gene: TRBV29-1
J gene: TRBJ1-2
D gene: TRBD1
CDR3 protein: CSVEPRGRVNGYTF
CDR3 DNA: TGCAGCGTTGAACCCAGGGGGCGCGTCAATGGCTACACCTTC

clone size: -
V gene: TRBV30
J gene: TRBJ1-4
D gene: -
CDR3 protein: CAWTRRSTNEKLFF
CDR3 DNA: TGTGCCTGGACTCGACGATCAACTAATGAAAAACTGTTTTTT

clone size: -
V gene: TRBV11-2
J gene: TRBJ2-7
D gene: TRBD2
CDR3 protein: CASRSGTSIAEQYF
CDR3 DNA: TGTGCCAGCAGATCCGGGACTAGCATCGCCGAGCAGTACTTC

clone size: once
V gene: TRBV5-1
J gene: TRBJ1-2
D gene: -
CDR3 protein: CASSPGDHNYGYTF
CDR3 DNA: TGCGCCAGCAGCCCGGGGGACCATAACTATGGCTACACCTTC

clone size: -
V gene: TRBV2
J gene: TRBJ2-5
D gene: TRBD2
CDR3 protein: CASSGQTGTSAPRETQYF
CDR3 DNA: TGTGCCAGCAGCGGGCAGACCGGGACTAGCGCCCCAAGGGAGACCCAGTACTTC

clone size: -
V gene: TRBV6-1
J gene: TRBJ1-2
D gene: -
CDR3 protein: CASSPWGQTIYGYTF
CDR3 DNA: TGTGCCAGCAGTCCCTGGGGGCAGACTATCTATGGCTACACCTTC

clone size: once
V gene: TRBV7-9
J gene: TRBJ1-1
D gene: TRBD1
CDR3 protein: CASSSGTGPPMNTEAFF
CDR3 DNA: TGTGCCAGCAGCTCCGGGACAGGGCCCCCCATGAACACTGAAGCTTTCTTT

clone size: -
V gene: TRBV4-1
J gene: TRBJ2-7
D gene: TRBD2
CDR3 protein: CASSPGLAVNSYEQYF
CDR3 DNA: TGCGCCAGCAGCCCGGGACTAGCGGTAAACTCCTACGAGCAGTACTTC

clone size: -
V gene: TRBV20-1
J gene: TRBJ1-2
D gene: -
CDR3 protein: CSARGISGYTF
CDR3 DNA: TGCAGTGCTAGAGGTATAAGTGGCTACACCTTC

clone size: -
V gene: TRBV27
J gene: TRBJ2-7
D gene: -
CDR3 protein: CASSLGPTYEQYF
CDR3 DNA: TGTGCCAGCAGTTTAGGACCAACCTACGAGCAGTACTTC

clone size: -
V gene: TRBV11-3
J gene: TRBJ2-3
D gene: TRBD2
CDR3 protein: CASSLGAGAADTQYF
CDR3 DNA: TGTGCCAGCAGCTTAGGAGCGGGAGCGGCAGATACGCAGTATTTT

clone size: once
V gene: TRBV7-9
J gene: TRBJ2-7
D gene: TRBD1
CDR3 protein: CASSSDRGTYEQYF
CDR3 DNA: TGTGCCAGCAGCTCAGACAGGGGCACCTACGAGCAGTACTTC

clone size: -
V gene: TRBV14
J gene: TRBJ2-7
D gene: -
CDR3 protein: CASSQGGGLIYEQYF
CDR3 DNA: TGTGCCAGCAGCCAAGGAGGAGGGTTGATCTACGAGCAGTACTTC

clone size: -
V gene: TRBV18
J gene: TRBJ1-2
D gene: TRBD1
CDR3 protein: CASSPGQGVGGYTF
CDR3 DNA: TGTGCCAGCTCACCCGGCCAGGGGGTCGGGGGCTACACCTTC

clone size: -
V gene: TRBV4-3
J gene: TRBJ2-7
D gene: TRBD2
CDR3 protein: CASSLNAGGNSYEQYF
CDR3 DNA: TGCGCCAGCAGCCTTAACGCCGGGGGGAACTCCTACGAGCAGTACTTC

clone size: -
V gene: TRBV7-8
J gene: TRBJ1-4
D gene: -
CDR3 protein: CASSRQTGREKLFF
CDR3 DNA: TGTGCCAGCAGCAGACAGACAGGAAGGGAAAAACTGTTTTTT

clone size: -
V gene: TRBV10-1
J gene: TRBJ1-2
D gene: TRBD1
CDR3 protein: CASSESPGGGYTF
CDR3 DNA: TGCGCCAGCAGTGAGTCCCCAGGGGGAGGCTACACCTTC

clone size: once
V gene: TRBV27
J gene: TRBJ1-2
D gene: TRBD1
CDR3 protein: CASSLSGGTGRGYTF
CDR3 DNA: TGTGCCAGCAGTTTATCGGGAGGGACAGGGCGAGGCTACACCTTC

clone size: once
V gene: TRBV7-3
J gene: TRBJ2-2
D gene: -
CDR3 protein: CASSPRDHNTGELFF
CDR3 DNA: TGTGCCAGCAGCCCGAGGGACCACAACACCGGGGAGCTGTTTTTT

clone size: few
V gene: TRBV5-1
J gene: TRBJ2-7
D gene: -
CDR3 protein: CASSWGPSSYEQYF
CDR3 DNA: TGCGCCAGCAGCTGGGGACCAAGCTCCTACGAGCAGTACTTC

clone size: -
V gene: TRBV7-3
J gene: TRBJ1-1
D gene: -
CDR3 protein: CASSLTPGHPDLMNTEAFF
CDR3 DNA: TGTGCCAGCAGCTTAACCCCCGGACACCCTGACCTTATGAACACTGAAGCTTTCTTT

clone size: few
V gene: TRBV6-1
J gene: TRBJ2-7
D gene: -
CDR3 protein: CASSPQQVLSYEQYF
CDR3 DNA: TGTGCCAGCAGTCCCCAACAGGTCCTCTCCTACGAGCAGTACTTC

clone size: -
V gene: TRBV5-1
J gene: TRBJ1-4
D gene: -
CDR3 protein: CASSLAGGRSNEKLFF
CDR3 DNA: TGCGCCAGCAGCTTGGCCGGCGGCCGGTCGAATGAAAAACTGTTTTTT

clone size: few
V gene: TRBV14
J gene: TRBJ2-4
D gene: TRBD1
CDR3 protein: CASSLTGGRNIQYF
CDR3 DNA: TGTGCCAGCAGCCTCACAGGGGGGAGAAACATTCAGTACTTC

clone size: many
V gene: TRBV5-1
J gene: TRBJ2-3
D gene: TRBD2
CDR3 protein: CASSLTSGSDTQYF
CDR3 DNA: TGCGCCAGCAGCTTGACTAGCGGGAGCGATACGCAGTATTTT

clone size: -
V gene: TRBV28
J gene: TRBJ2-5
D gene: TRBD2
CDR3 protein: CASSFGRVFETQYF
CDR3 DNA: TGTGCCAGCAGTTTTGGGAGGGTCTTTGAGACCCAGTACTTC

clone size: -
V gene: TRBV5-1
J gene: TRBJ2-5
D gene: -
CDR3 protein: CASTVRGTQYF
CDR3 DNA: TGCGCCAGCACGGTCCGGGGGACCCAGTACTTC

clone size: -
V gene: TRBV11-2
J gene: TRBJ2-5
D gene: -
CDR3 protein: CASSLNIGGGEQETQYF
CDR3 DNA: TGTGCCAGCAGCTTAAACATCGGGGGAGGCGAGCAAGAGACCCAGTACTTC

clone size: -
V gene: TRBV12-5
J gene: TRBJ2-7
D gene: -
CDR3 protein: CASGDPARSSYEQYF
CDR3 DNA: TGTGCTAGTGGCGACCCCGCGAGGAGCTCCTACGAGCAGTACTTC

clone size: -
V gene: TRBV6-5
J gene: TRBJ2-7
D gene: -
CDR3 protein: CASSPDPSSYEQYF
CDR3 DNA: TGTGCCAGCAGTCCAGACCCGTCCTCCTACGAGCAGTACTTC

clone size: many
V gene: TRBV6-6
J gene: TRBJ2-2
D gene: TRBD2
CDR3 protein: CASSYSYGRVTGELFF
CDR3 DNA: TGTGCCAGCAGTTACTCATACGGGAGGGTTACCGGGGAGCTGTTTTTT

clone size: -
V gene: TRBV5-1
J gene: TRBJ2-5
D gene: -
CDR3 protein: CASSLANPGIGQTQYF
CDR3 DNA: TGCGCCAGCAGCTTGGCCAACCCAGGGATCGGCCAGACCCAGTACTTC

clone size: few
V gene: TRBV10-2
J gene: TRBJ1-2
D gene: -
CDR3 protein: CASARDSYGYTF
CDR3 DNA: TGCGCCAGCGCCCGGGATTCCTATGGCTACACCTTC

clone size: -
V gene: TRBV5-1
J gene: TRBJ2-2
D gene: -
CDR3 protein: CASSLWGTGELFF
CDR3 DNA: TGCGCCAGCAGCTTGTGGGGAACCGGGGAGCTGTTTTTT

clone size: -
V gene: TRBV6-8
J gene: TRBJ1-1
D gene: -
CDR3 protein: CAGSYGVNTEAFF
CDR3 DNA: TGTGCCGGCAGTTACGGGGTGAACACTGAAGCTTTCTTT

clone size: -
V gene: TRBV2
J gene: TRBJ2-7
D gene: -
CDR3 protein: CASIRQGGVYEQYF
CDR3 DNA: TGTGCCAGCATCCGGCAGGGGGGTGTATACGAGCAGTACTTC